The T cell receptor (beta chain) described here comes from a study of radiation and T cells in renal cell carcinoma. Study outcomes and limitations: Top tumor clonotypes rose in blood 2 weeks post-radiation, then contracted.

Stated time point: blood 4 weeks post-SBRT, at nephrectomy. Stated treatment: 15 Gy SBRT to primary tumor, nephrectomy 4 weeks later. Serial blood draws occurred at baseline and 2 and 4 weeks post-SBRT. This renal cell carcinoma was of the clear cell type. Produced via immunoSEQ multiplex PCR; TCRdb's table is partial and in-frame only. This sample has some 78,000 clones, with about 89% found just once. In this sample, this clone turned up a few times. Its target is not known. Other DNA sequences in this specimen translate into the identical CDR3. The germline CDR1 and CDR2 sequences are GTSNPN and SVGIG (reference sequence). Trimming shortened V by 0 bases and J by 7 bases, and 7 bases separated the two germline ends. CDR3 length equals 12 residues.

The clonotype comes from an older woman with renal cell carcinoma. The rearrangement uses TRBV30 and TRBJ1-5; D call uncertain. Source: blood, taken from a patient whose treatment included radiotherapy and nephrectomy. The DNA of the CDR3 is TGTGCCTGGAGTGTCGGAGGGCAGCCCCAGCATTTT. Protein: CAWSVGGQPQHF.